This T cell receptor (beta chain) was recovered during a study of blood T cells in healthy people across ages. With regard to this clonotype: Its antigen is unidentified.

Findings and caveats of the study: The study found more naive CD4+ cells and higher diversity in long-lived than aged donors.

V was clipped by 4 bases and J by 15 bases; unmatched bases: 4. Germline CDR1 and CDR2: SQVTM and ANQGSEA. CDR3 length equals 10 residues. The authors ran a second PCR of 7 to 11 cycles using a sample-barcoded 5' primer and a J-beta primer mix. TCRdb reprocessed the 5' RACE reads via MiXCR and lists one record per CDR3 protein. The sample lists over a million distinct CDR3 sequences, around 45% seen once, with about 20% in the top ten. V is TRBV29-1 and J is TRBJ2-1, with 9 positions matching TRBD2. This TCR was sampled from a woman aged 60 to 75 in good health. The sequenced sample consisted of blood. The CDR3 sequence is CSVVSGSRFF. For the CDR3, the DNA is TGCAGCGTTGTTAGCGGGAGTCGGTTCTTC.